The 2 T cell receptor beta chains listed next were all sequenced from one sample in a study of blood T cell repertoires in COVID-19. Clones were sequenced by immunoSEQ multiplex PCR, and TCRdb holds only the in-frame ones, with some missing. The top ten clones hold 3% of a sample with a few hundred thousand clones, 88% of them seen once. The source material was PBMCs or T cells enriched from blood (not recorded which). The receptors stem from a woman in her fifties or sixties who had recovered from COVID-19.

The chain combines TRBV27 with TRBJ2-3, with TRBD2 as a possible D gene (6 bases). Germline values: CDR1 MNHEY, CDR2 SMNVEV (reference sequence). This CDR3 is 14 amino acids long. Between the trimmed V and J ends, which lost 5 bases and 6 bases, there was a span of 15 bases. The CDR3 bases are TGTGCCAGCAGTCCTTTGACTAGAACGGATACGCAGTATTTT. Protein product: CASSPLTRTDTQYF.

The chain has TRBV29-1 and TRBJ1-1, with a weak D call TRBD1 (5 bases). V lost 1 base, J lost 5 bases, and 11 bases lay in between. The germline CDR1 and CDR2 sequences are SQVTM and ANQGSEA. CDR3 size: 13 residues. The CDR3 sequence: CSVEAGPGTEAFF. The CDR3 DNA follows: TGCAGCGTTGAAGCAGGGCCAGGTACTGAAGCTTTCTTT.